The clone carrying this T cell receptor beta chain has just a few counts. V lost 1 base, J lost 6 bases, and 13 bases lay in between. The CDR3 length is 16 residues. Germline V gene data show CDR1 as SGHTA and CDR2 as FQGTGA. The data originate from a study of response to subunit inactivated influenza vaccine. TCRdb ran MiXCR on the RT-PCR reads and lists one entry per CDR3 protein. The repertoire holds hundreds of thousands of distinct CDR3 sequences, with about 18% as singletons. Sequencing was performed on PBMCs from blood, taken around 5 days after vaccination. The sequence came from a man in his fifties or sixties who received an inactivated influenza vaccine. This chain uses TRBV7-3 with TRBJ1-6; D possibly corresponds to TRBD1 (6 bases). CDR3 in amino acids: CASSLMGALSNSPLHF. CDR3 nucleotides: TGTGCCAGCAGCTTAATGGGGGCCCTGAGTAATTCACCCCTCCACTTT. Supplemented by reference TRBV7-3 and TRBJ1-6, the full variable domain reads GAGVSQTPSNKVTEKGKYVELRCDPISGHTALYWYRQSLGQGPEFLIYFQGTGAADDSGLPNDRFFAVRPEGSVSTLKIQRTERGDSAVYLCASSLMGALSNSPLHFGNGTRLTVT.